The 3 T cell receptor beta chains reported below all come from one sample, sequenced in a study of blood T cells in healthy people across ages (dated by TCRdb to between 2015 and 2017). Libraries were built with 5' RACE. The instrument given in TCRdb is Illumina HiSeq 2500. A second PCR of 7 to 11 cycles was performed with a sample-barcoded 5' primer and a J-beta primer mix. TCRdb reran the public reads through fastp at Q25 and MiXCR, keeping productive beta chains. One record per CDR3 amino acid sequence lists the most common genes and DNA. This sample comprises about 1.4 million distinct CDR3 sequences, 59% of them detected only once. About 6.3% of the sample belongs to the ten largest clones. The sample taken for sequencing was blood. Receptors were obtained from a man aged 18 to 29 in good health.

DNA for the CDR3: TGCAGTGCCCCTAAGCGGGCTAGCACAGATACGCAGTATTTT. Protein sequence: CSAPKRASTDTQYF. J is TRBJ2-3 and V is TRBV20-1; D perhaps matches TRBD2 (6 bases). CDR1 is DFQATT, CDR2 SNEGSKA, per germline (reference sequence). This CDR3 contains 14 residues. Trimming stripped 6 bases from V and 0 bases from J, with 13 bases between.

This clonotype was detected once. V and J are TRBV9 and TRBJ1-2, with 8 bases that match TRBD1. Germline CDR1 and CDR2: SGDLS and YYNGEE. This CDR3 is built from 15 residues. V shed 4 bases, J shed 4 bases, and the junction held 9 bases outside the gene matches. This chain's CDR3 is CASSKRTGTLYGYTF. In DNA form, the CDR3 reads TGTGCCAGCAGCAAGCGGACAGGGACTCTCTATGGCTACACCTTC. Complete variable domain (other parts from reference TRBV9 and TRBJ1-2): DSGVTQTPKHLITATGQRVTLRCSPRSGDLSVYWYQQSLDQGLQFLIQYYNGEERAKGNILERFSAQQFPDLHSELNLSSLELGDSALYFCASSKRTGTLYGYTFGSGTRLTVV.

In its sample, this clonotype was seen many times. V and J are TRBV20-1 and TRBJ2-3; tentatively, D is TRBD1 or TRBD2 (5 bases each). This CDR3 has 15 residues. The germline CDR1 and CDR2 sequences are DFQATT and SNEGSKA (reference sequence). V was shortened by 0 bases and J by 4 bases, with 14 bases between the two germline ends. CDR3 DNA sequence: TGCAGTGCTAGAGATCGGGGTAGGGGTGCAGATACGCAGTATTTT. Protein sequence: CSARDRGRGADTQYF.